This T cell receptor beta chain derives from a study of tumor-infiltrating lymphocytes in primary liver carcinoma. Study-level background: Tumor stage was T1-T3 N0M0, and tumor size was 4.2 to 10 cm across.

DNA and RNA were both co-extracted from approximately 20-30 mg of bulk tissue that had not been sorted. With chronic HBV infection, the patients were also treatment-naive. The CDR3 loop spans 14 amino acids. Germline V gene sequence: CDR1 MNHEY, CDR2 SVGEGT. Trimming removed 4 bases at V and 10 bases at J, with 17 bases between. As concerns this clonotype: What it binds is unknown. Without the conserved terminal phenylalanine or tryptophan, this CDR3 likely stems from a read error.

Study results and caveats: Significantly larger top-250-clone fractions were found in tumors than in blood (p = 0.039). Tumor-adjacent and tumor-blood pairs displayed less overlap than did pairs of tumor regions.

With 500 ng total RNA as template and a constant-region primer, TCR beta cDNA was made. Library construction for TCR beta comprised three nested multiplex PCR rounds performed with slightly modified ARM-PCR. Rounds one and two of PCR, each of 10 cycles, were primed with TRBV1-TRBV30 forward primers and a C-beta reverse primer. Via MiXCR, TCRdb re-called the multiplex PCR reads, giving one row per CDR3 protein. The table lists tens of thousands of distinct CDR3 sequences, 72% of them singletons. The sample consisted of liver tumor tissue from sampling region 1. As for subset: tumor region T1, superior pole. The gene calls are TRBV6-2 or TRBV6-3 and TRBJ2-1; D is perhaps TRBD2 (5 bases). This clonotype originated in a man in his forties with primary liver carcinoma and hepatitis B virus infection. CDR3 DNA sequence: TGTGCCAGCAGTTTCATTTCGAGGGCCGGGGAGCAGTTCCTC. Translating gives CASSFISRAGEQFL.